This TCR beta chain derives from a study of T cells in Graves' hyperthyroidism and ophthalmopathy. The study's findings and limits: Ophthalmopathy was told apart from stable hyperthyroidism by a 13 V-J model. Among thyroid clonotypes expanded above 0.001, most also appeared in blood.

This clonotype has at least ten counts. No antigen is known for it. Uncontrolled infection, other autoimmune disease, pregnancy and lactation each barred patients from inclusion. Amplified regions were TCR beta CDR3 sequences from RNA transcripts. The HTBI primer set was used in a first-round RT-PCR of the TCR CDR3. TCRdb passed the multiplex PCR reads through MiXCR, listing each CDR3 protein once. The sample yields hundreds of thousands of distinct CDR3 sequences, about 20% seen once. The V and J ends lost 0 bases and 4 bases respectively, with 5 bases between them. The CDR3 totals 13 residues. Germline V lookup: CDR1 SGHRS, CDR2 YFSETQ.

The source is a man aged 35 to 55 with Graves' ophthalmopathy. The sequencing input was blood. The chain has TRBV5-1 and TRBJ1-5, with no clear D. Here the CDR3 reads CASSLVGNQPQHF. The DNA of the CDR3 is TGCGCCAGCAGCTTGGTAGGGAATCAGCCCCAGCATTTT.